The next 8 T cell receptor beta chains were all read from a single sample in a study of identical twins. TCRdb re-called the 5' RACE reads with MiXCR, one entry per CDR3 protein. Here the sample spans a few hundred thousand distinct CDR3 sequences, 20% to 25% being singletons. These same records also appear under a second study, on T cells expressing NK-cell markers.

Sequences were obtained from CD4+ T cells sorted from blood. All receptors come from a woman aged 18-35 years in good health.

V is TRBV27 and J is TRBJ1-6, with a possible D match to TRBD1 (6 bases). Germline loops: CDR1 MNHEY, CDR2 SMNVEV (reference sequence). The CDR3 contains 15 residues. V lost 7 bases to trimming and J lost 7 bases, with 17 bases between them. CDR3 bases: TGTGCCAGCATCAGCCTCCGGGACACCAATTCACCCCTCCACTTT. It is translated as CASISLRDTNSPLHF.

The chain has TRBV12-3 or TRBV12-4 and TRBJ2-4; D is possibly TRBD2 (7 bases). The CDR3 loop spans 14 amino acids. Trimming left V 1 base short and J 6 bases short, with 10 bases between. The CDR3 spells CASSLGGGANIQYF. For the CDR3, the DNA is TGTGCCAGCAGTTTAGGGGGGGGGGCAAACATTCAGTACTTC.

This chain joins TRBV12-5 and TRBJ2-1; 9 bases agree with TRBD2. CDR1 and CDR2 from the germline V gene are LGHNT and FRNRAP. This CDR3 has 16 residues. V shed 2 bases and J 2 bases; nucleotides not matched to a gene: 4. DNA of the CDR3: TGTGCTAGTGGTTTGACCAGCGGGAGGACCTACAATGAGCAGTTCTTC. Amino acid sequence: CASGLTSGRTYNEQFF.

This clonotype was recorded a few times. The CDR3 DNA reads as TGTGCCAGCAGCCTTACGACAGGGGCTAATTCACCCCTCCACTTT. Protein: CASSLTTGANSPLHF. The chain recombines TRBV6-1 with TRBJ1-6; 8 nucleotides align to TRBD1. CDR1 and CDR2 from the germline V gene are MNHNS and SASEGT. The CDR3 extends over 15 amino acids. V shed 6 bases and J 6 bases; nucleotides not matched to a gene: 7.

Points on this clonotype: A clone one base away is much larger, so this may be a read error. The chain couples TRBV2 to TRBJ2-2; TRBD2 matches at 13 bases. Per the germline V gene, CDR1 is SNHLY and CDR2 is FYNNEI. The length of the CDR3 is 15 residues. V lost 6 bases to trimming and J lost 4 bases; unmatched junction nucleotides: 2. The CDR3 bases are TGTGCCAGCAGACTAGCGGGGGGGAGCACCGGGGAGCTGTTTTTT. Translation: CASRLAGGSTGELFF.

This clonotype was recorded a few times. This chain uses TRBV6-1 with TRBJ2-7; 7 nucleotides match TRBD1. J lost 2 bases, V lost 6 bases, and 10 bases had no gene match. The CDR3 spans 15 residues. In germline, CDR1 is MNHNS, CDR2 SASEGT. CDR3 DNA: TGTGCCAGCAGAAAGGGGACAGAGGTCACCTACGAGCAGTACTTC. It translates to CASRKGTEVTYEQYF.

This clonotype has more than one count but fewer than ten. The chain couples TRBV5-1 to TRBJ2-7, with D hard to call. The V gene lost 4 bases and the J gene lost 5 bases, with 16 bases spanning the gap. Germline-derived CDR1 and CDR2 are SGHRS and YFSETQ. The CDR3 runs 14 residues. CDR3 in amino acids: CASSRSIPLDEQYF. DNA of the CDR3: TGCGCCAGCAGCCGGTCCATTCCTCTCGACGAGCAGTACTTC.

The chain is built from TRBV20-1 and TRBJ2-5, with D perhaps TRBD2 (5 bases). V was shortened by 8 bases and J by 2 bases, with 15 bases between the two germline ends. CDR1 and CDR2 (germline): DFQATT, SNEGSKA (reference sequence). This CDR3 spans 13 amino acids. CDR3: CSPHRSGQETQYF. The CDR3 region has the DNA TGCAGTCCCCATAGGAGCGGACAAGAGACCCAGTACTTC.